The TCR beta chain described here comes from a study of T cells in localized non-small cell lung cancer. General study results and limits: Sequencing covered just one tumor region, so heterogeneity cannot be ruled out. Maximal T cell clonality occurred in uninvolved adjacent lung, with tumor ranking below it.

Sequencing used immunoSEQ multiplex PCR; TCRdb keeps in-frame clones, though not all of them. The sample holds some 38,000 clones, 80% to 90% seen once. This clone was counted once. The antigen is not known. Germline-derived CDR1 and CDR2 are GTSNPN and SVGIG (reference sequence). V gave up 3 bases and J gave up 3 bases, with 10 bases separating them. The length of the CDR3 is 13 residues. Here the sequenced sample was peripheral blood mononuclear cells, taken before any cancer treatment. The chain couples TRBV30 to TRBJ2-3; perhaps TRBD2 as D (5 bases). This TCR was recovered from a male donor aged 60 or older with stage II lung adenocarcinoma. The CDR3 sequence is CAWRVGGTDTQYF. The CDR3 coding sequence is TGTGCCTGGAGGGTCGGAGGAACAGATACGCAGTATTTT.